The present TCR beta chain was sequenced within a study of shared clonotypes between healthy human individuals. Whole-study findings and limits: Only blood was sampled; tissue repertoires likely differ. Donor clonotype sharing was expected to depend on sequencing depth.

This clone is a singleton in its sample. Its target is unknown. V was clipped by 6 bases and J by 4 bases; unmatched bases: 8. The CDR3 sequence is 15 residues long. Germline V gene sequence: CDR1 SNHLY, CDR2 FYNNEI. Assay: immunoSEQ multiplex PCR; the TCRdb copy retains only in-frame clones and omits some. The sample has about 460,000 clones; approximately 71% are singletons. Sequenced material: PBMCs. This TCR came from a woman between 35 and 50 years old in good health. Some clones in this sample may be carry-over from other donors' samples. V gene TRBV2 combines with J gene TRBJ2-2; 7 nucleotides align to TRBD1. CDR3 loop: CASSADRVPTGELFF. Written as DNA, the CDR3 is TGTGCCAGCAGCGCAGACAGGGTCCCCACCGGGGAGCTGTTTTTT. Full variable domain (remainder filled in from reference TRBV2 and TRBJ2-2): EPEVTQTPSHQVTQMGQEVILRCVPISNHLYFYWYRQILGQKVEFLVSFYNNEISEKSEIFDDQFSVERPDGSNFTLKIRSTKLEDSAMYFCASSADRVPTGELFFGEGSRLTVL.